This T cell receptor (beta chain) stems from a study of cytomegalovirus exposure and HLA in healthy donors. Whole-study findings and limits: Overall, approximately 150 TCR beta chains were annotated as cytomegalovirus-associated.

CDR3 length: 14 residues. Germline lookup yields CDR1 SGHVS and CDR2 FQNEAQ. Trimming removed 3 bases from V and 3 bases from J; junction bases left unmatched: 5. Some clones are missing from TCRdb's copy, which holds only in-frame ones; the method was immunoSEQ multiplex PCR. The sample includes 45,000 to 65,000 clones, roughly 93% of them seen just once. Among the approximately 130 subjects of the validation cohort, separate from the roughly 700-subject first cohort, were the donors. Of note for this clone: Its specificity is unknown.

This chain joins TRBV7-8 and TRBJ2-7, with TRBD1 matching 7 bases. The sequenced sample was PBMCs. The receptor was isolated from a woman aged 18-30 years in good health and CMV-seropositive. The CDR3 DNA is TGTGCCAGCAGCTTCGCCGGGACAGACTACGAGCAGTACTTC. It is translated as CASSFAGTDYEQYF.